This TCR beta chain was observed in a study of T-cell reconstitution after alpha-beta-depleted transplantation in children. Molecular barcoding with unique molecular identifiers was used for the TCRbeta library. Each CDR3 protein is one row after TCRdb ran MiXCR on the PCR reads. The data contain 200,000 to 250,000 distinct CDR3 sequences, 6.5% to 10% of them singletons. This clonotype was recorded many times. No antigen is known for it. Study-wide results and caveats: When one year had passed after transplant, most T-cell counts and diversity came from newly produced T cells. Roughly two months post-transplant, alpha-beta T cells reportedly originated from several hundred graft clones that had expanded.

Germline CDR1 reads SQVTM; CDR2 reads ANQGSEA. The CDR3 consists of 15 residues. Trimming removed 4 bases at V and 5 bases at J, with 20 bases between. This chain joins TRBV29-1 and TRBJ2-5; D may be TRBD1 (5 bases). This specimen consisted of PBMCs, mostly from graft donor cells, obtained 180 days after TCRalphabeta/CD19-depleted stem cell transplant. The TCR originated in a male patient younger than 18 who had a stem cell transplant for acute lymphoblastic leukemia, so the T cells may come from the graft donor. The CDR3: CSVVETAYFWETQYF. The CDR3 region has the DNA TGCAGCGTTGTCGAGACAGCCTATTTCTGGGAGACCCAGTACTTC.